The present T cell receptor (beta chain) was sequenced within a study of T cell responses to AZD1222 COVID-19 vaccine. Whole-study results and caveats: After the peak T cell response, and only then, were repertoires sampled. There were vaccine-associated CD4 TCRs across spike, dominant at 160-218 and 743-854.

Profiled with immunoSEQ multiplex PCR; TCRdb holds only in-frame clones, not every one. Of about 75,000 clones detected, approximately 89% appear once; the ten largest clones hold over 8%. Points on this clone: The antigen is undetermined.

This clonotype was obtained from an adult who received the MenACWY meningococcal vaccine as a control. The sequencing here drew on peripheral blood, taken 28 days after the second dose of the MenACWY control vaccine.

CDR3 loop: CAWNGAASNEQFF. CDR3 sequence (DNA): TGTGCCTGGAACGGAGCAGCTAGCAATGAGCAGTTCTTC. This chain joins TRBV30 and TRBJ2-1; D is unresolved. V was pared by 4 bases and J by 6 bases, with 13 bases between. This CDR3 has 13 amino acids. Germline V CDR1 and CDR2: GTSNPN, SVGIG (reference sequence).